This T cell receptor beta chain was observed in a study of neoadjuvant anti-PD-1 for oral cavity cancer. This CDR3 comprises 13 residues. Germline V CDR1 and CDR2: SGHDT, YYEEEE. V lost 0 bases and J 6 bases, leaving 9 bases between the germline ends. Study-level findings and limits: Greater tumor shrinkage accompanied bigger post-treatment sizes of preexisting clones.

Noted time point: after neoadjuvant nivolumab, at surgical resection. Patients had HPV-negative, locally advanced oral cavity squamous cell carcinoma. This clone has a handful of counts. Antigen specificity is unknown. Sequencing used immunoSEQ multiplex PCR; TCRdb keeps in-frame clones, though not all of them. Among nearly 15,000 clones listed, roughly 40% were seen once. This TCR was sampled from a person aged 40-85 years with oral cavity squamous cell carcinoma. Sequences were derived from tumor tissue, sampled after nivolumab (anti-PD-1) treatment. This chain joins TRBV5-6 and TRBJ1-2; no clear D. The CDR3 reads CASSLANGDGYTF. Here the CDR3 DNA reads TGTGCCAGCAGCTTGGCTAACGGAGATGGCTACACCTTC.